The entry below describes one T cell receptor beta chain. Antigen specificity is unknown. TCRdb's copy holds only in-frame clones and misses some; the assay was immunoSEQ multiplex PCR. The sample records roughly 16,000 clones, roughly 76% being singletons. The data are from a study of CD4+ T cells in melanoma. This CDR3 contains 16 residues. Germline V gene data show CDR1 as MGHRA and CDR2 as YSYEKL. After removal of 2 bases from V and 0 bases from J, the junction contained 5 bases not matched to a gene. The study, taken as a whole, reports: CD8+ T cell, macrophage and B cell function reportedly correlated with neoantigen-specific CD4+ T cells.

The V and J genes are TRBV4-1 and TRBJ2-7, with 9 bases identical to TRBD1. Sequencing was done on a sample of cells from a culture (not recorded whether cultured in vitro). This receptor was obtained from a human donor with melanoma. The CDR3 nucleotides are TGCGCCAGCAGCCAACCAAAGACAGGGGGCTCCTACGAGCAGTACTTC. Amino acid sequence: CASSQPKTGGSYEQYF.